The present T cell receptor (beta chain) was sequenced within a study of T cell responses to AZD1222 COVID-19 vaccine. Whole-study findings and limits: Vaccine-associated CD4 TCRs ranged over spike, dominating at 160-218 and 743-854.

A note on this clone: Antigen unknown.

Produced via immunoSEQ multiplex PCR; TCRdb's table is partial and in-frame only. Of approximately 150,000 clones listed, about 92% are singletons. CDR3 length: 15 residues. The V end lost 6 bases, the J end lost 2 bases, and 14 bases lay between the germline ends. The V gene's germline CDR1 is LNHDA and CDR2 SQIVND (reference sequence). The chain carries TRBV19 and TRBJ1-5; a weak D match, TRBD1 (6 bases). Here the sequenced sample was peripheral blood, taken 28 days after the second AZD1222 dose. The receptor was derived from an adult who received the AZD1222 COVID-19 vaccine. DNA for the CDR3: TGTGCCAGTAGGGAAACAGGGCCGGGCAATCAGCCCCAGCATTTT. As protein: CASRETGPGNQPQHF.